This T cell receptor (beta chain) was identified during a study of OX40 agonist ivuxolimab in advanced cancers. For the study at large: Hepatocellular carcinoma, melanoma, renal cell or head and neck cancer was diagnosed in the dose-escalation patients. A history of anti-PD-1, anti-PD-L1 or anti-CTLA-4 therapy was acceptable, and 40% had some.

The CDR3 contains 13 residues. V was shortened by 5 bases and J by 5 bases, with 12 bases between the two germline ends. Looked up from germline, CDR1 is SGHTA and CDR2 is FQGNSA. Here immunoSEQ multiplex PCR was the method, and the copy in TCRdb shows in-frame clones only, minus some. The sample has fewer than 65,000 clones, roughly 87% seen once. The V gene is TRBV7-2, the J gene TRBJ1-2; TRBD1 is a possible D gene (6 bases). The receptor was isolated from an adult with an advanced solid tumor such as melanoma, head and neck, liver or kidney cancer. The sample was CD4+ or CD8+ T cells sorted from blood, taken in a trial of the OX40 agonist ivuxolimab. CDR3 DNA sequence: TGTGCCAGCAGCCCAGGGGATTTTTATGGCTACACCTTC. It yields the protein CASSPGDFYGYTF. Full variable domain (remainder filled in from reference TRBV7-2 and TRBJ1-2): GAGVSQSPSNKVTEKGKDVELRCDPISGHTALYWYRQSLGQGLEFLIYFQGNSAPDKSGLPSDRFSAERTGGSVSTLTIQRTQQEDSAVYLCASSPGDFYGYTFGSGTRLTVV.